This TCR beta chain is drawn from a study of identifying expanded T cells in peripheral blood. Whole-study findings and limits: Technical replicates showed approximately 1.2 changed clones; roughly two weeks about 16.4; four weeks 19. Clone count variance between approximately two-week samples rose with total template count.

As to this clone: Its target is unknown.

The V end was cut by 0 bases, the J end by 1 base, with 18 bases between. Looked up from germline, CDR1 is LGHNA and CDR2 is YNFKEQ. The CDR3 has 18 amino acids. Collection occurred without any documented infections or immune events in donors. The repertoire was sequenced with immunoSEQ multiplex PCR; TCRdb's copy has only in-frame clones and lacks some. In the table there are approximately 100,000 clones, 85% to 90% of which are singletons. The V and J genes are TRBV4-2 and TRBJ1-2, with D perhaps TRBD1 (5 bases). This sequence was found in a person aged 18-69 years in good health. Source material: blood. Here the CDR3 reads CASSQELNTGGFNYGYTF. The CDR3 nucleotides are TGTGCCAGCAGCCAAGAGCTGAATACAGGAGGATTTAACTATGGCTACACCTTC.